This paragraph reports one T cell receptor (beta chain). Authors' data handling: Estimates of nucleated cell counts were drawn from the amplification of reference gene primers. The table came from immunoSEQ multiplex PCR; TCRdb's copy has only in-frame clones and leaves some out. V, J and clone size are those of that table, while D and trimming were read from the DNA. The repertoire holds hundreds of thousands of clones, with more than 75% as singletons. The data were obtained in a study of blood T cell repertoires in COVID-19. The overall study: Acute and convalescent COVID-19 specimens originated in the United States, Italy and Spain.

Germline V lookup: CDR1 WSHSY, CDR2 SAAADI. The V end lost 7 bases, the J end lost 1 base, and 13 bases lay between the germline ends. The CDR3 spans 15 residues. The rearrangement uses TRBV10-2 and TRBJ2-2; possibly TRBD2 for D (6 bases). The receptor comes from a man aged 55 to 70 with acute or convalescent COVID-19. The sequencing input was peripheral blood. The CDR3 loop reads CASTGRGRNTGELFF. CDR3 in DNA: TGCGCCAGCACTGGTCGGGGGAGGAACACCGGGGAGCTGTTTTTT.